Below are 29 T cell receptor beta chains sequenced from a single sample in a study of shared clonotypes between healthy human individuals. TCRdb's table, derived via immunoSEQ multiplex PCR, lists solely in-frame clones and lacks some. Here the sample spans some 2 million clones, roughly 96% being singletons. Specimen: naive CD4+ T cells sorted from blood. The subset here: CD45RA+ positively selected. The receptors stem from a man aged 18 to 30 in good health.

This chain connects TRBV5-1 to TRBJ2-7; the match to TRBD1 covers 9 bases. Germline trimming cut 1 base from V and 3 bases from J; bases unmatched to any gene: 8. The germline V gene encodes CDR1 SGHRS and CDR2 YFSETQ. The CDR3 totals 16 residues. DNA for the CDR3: TGCGCCAGCAGCTTGCAAGCTCCGGGACAGGGCTACGAGCAGTACTTC. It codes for CASSLQAPGQGYEQYF.

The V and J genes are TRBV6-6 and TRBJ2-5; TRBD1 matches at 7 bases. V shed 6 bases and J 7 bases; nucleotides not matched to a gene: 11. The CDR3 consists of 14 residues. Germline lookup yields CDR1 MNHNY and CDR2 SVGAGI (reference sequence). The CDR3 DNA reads TGTGCCAGCAGCCTACCAGGGGGATATTGGACCCAGTACTTC. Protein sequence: CASSLPGGYWTQYF.

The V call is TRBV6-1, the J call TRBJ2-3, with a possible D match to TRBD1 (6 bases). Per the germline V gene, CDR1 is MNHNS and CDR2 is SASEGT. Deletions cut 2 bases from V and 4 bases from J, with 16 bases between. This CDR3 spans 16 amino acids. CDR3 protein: CASSERGTFRPDTQYF. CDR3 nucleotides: TGTGCCAGCAGTGAAAGAGGGACATTCCGTCCAGATACGCAGTATTTT.

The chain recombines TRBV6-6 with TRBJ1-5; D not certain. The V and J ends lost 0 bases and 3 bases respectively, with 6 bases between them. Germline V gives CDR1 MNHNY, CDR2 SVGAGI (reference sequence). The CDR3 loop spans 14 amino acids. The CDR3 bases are TGTGCCAGCAGTTACTCGGCCGTCAATCAGCCCCAGCATTTT. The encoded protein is CASSYSAVNQPQHF.

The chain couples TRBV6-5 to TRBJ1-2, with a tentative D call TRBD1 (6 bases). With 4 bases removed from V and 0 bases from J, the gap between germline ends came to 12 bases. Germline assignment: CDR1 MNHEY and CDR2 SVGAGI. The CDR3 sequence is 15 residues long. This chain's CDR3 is CASSSGDRTNYGYTF. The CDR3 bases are TGTGCCAGCAGTTCCGGCGACAGGACTAACTATGGCTACACCTTC.

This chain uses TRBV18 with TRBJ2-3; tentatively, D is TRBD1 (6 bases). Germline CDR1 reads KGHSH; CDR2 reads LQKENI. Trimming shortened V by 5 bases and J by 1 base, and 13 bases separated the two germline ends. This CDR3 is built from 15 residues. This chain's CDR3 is CASSATGLRTDTQYF. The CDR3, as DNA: TGTGCCAGCTCAGCTACAGGGCTTCGCACAGATACGCAGTATTTT. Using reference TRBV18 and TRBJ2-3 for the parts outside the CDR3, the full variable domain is NAGVMQNPRHLVRRRGQEARLRCSPMKGHSHVYWYRQLPEEGLKFMVYLQKENIIDESGMPKERFSAEFPKEGPSILRIQQVVRGDSAAYFCASSATGLRTDTQYFGPGTRLTVL.

The CDR3 nucleotides read TGTGCCAGCCACCGGGACAGGGAGGGCTACACCTTC. Translated: CASHRDREGYTF. This sequence joins TRBV10-3 and TRBJ1-2; 9 positions match TRBD1. The V gene's germline CDR1 is ENHRY and CDR2 SYGVKD. Trimming took 10 bases from V and 8 from J; bases not matched to a gene: 8. The CDR3 consists of 12 residues.

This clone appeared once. In DNA form, the CDR3 reads TGTGCCACCAGCAGAGATTGGGGAGGCCATGGCTACACCTTC. Translated, it gives CATSRDWGGHGYTF. The J gene is TRBJ1-2, the V gene TRBV15, with D uncertain. This CDR3 has 14 residues. The germline CDR1 and CDR2 sequences are LNHNV and YYDKDF (reference sequence). V lost 0 bases to trimming and J lost 6 bases, with 11 bases between them.

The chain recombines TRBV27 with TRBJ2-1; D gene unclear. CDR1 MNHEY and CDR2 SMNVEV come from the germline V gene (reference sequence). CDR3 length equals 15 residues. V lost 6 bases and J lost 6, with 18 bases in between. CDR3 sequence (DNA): TGTGCCAGCAGACTATGGGGTTTAGGCGTCAATGAGCAGTTCTTC. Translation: CASRLWGLGVNEQFF.

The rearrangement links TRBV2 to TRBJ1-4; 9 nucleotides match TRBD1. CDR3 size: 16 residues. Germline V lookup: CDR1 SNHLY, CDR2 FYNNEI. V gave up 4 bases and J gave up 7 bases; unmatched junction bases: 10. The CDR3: CASSGDRERRGEKLFF. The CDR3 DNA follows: TGTGCCAGCAGTGGGGACAGGGAAAGACGTGGTGAAAAACTGTTTTTT.

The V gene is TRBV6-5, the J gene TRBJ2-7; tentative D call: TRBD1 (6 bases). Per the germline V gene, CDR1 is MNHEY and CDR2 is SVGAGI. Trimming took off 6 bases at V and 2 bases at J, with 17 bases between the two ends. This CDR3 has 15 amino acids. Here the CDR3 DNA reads TGTGCCAGCAGCGCCAGTGAGGGGGTTCCCTACGAGCAGTACTTC. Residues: CASSASEGVPYEQYF.

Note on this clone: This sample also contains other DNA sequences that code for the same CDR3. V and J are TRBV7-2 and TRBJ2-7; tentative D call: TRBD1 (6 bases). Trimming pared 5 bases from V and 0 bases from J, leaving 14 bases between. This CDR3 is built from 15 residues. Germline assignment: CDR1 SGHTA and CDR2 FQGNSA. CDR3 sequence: CASSLGTSSSYEQYF. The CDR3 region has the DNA TGTGCCAGCAGCCTCGGGACATCGAGCTCCTACGAGCAGTACTTC.

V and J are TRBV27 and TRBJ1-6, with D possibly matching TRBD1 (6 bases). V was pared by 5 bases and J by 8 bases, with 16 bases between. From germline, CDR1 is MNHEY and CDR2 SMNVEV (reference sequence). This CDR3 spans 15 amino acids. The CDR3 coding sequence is TGTGCCAGCAGTCTACAACAGGGTCGAGATTCACCCCTCCACTTT. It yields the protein CASSLQQGRDSPLHF.

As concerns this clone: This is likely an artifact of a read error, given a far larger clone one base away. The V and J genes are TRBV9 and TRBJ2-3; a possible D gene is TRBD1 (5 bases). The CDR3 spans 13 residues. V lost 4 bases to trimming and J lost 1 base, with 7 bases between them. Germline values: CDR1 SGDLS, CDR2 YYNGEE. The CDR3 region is CASSLQGTDTQYF. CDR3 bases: TGTGCCAGCAGCTTACAGGGCACAGATACGCAGTATTTT. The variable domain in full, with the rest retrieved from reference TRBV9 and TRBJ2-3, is DSGVTQTPKHLITATGQRVTLRCSPRSGDLSVYWYQQSLDQGLQFLIQYYNGEERAKGNILERFSAQQFPDLHSELNLSSLELGDSALYFCASSLQGTDTQYFGPGTRLTVL.

The CDR3 protein is CASSSPGQGSKGYTF. The CDR3 DNA sequence: TGTGCCAGCAGTTCCCCGGGACAGGGAAGTAAGGGCTACACCTTC. The V gene is TRBV27, the J gene TRBJ1-2; 9 nucleotides align to TRBD1. The length of the CDR3 is 15 residues. Germline V gene sequence: CDR1 MNHEY, CDR2 SMNVEV (reference sequence). J gave up 8 bases and V 4 bases, and 11 bases lay outside the gene matches.

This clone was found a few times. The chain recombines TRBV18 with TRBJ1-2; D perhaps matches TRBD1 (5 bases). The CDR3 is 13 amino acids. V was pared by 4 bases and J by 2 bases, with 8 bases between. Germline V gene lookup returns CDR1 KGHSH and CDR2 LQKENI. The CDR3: CASSRQINYGYTF. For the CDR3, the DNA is TGTGCCAGCTCACGACAGATAAACTATGGCTACACCTTC.

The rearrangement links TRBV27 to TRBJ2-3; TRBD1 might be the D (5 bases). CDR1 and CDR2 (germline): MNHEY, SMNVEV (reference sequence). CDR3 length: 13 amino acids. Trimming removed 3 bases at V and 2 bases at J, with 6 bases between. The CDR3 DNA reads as TGTGCCAGCAGTTTCAGGGCCACAGATACGCAGTATTTT. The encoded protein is CASSFRATDTQYF.

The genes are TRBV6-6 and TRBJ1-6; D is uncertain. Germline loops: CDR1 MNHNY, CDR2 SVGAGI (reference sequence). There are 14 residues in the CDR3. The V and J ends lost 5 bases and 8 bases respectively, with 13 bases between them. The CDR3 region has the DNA TGTGCCAGCAGTCAAACGGACCGGCATTCACCCCTCCACTTT. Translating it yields CASSQTDRHSPLHF.

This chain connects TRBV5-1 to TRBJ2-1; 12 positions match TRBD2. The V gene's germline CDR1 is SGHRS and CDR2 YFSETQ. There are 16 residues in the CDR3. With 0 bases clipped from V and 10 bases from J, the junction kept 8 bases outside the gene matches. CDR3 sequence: CASSLASGRAGDEQFF. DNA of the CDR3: TGCGCCAGCAGCTTGGCTAGCGGGAGGGCCGGCGACGAGCAGTTCTTC.

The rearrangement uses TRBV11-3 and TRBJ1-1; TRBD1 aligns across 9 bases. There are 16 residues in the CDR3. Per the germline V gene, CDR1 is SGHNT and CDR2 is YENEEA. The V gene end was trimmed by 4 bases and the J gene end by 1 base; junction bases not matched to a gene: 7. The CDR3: CASSSGQGSGNTEAFF. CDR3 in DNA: TGTGCCAGCAGCTCCGGACAGGGGTCCGGGAACACTGAAGCTTTCTTT. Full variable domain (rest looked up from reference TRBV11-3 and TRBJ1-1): EAGVVQSPRYKIIEKKQPVAFWCNPISGHNTLYWYLQNLGQGPELLIRYENEEAVDDSQLPKDRFSAERLKGVDSTLKIQPAELGDSAVYLCASSSGQGSGNTEAFFGQGTRLTVV.

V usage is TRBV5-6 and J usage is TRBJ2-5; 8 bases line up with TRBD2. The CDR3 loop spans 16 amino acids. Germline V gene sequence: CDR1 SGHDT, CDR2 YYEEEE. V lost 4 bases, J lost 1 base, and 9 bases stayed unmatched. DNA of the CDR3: TGTGCCAGCAGCAACGGGTGGACTAGCAGCCAAGAGACCCAGTACTTC. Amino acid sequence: CASSNGWTSSQETQYF. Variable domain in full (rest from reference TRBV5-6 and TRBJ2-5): DAGVTQSPTHLIKTRGQQVTLRCSPKSGHDTVSWYQQALGQGPQFIFQYYEEEERQRGNFPDRFSGHQFPNYSSELNVNALLLGDSALYLCASSNGWTSSQETQYFGPGTRLLVL.

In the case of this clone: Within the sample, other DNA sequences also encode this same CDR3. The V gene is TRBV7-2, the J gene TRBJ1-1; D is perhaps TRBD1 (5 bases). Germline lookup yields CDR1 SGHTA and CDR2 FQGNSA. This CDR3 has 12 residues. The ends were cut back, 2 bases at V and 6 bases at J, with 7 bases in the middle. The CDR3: CASSLRGAEAFF. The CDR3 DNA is TGTGCCAGCAGCTTACGGGGCGCTGAAGCTTTCTTT.

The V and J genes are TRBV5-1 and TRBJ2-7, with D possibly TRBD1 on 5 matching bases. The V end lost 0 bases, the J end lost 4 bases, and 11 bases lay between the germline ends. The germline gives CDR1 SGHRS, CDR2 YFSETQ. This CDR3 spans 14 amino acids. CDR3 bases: TGCGCCAGCAGCTTGGAGAGCAGGGTGTACGAGCAGTACTTC. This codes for CASSLESRVYEQYF.

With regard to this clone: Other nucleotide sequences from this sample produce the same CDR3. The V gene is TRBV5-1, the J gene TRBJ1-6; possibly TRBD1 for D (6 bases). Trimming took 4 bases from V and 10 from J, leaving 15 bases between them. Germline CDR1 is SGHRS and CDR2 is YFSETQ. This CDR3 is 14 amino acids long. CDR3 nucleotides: TGCGCCAGCAGCCTGGAAACAGGGAACTCACCCCTCCACTTT. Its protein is CASSLETGNSPLHF.

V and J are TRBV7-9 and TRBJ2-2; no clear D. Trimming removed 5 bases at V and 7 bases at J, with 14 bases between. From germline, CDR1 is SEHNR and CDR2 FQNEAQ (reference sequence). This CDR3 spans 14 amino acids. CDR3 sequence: CASSPRRDLGELFF. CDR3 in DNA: TGTGCCAGCAGCCCCCGAAGGGATCTCGGGGAGCTGTTTTTT.

CDR3: CASQRGNSNQPQHF. The CDR3 region has the DNA TGTGCCAGCCAGAGGGGCAATAGCAATCAGCCCCAGCATTTT. V usage is TRBV28 and J usage is TRBJ1-5, with a weak D call TRBD1 (5 bases). The germline gives CDR1 MDHEN, CDR2 SYDVKM. The CDR3 has 14 amino acids. Trimming pared 8 bases from V and 0 bases from J, leaving 11 bases between.

The CDR3 nucleotides read TGTGCCAGCAGCGCGTCCGGCCCAGGAACTGAAAAACTGTTTTTT. Translated: CASSASGPGTEKLFF. The chain is built from TRBV5-4 and TRBJ1-4; D not certain. Germline V lookup: CDR1 SGHNT, CDR2 YYREEE (reference sequence). The CDR3 loop spans 15 amino acids. V lost 4 bases and J 7 bases, leaving 17 bases between the germline ends.

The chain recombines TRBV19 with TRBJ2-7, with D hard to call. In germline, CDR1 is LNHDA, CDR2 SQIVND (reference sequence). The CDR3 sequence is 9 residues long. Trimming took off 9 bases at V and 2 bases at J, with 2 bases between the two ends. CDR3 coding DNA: TGTGCCAGCCCCTACGAGCAGTACTTC. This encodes CASPYEQYF.

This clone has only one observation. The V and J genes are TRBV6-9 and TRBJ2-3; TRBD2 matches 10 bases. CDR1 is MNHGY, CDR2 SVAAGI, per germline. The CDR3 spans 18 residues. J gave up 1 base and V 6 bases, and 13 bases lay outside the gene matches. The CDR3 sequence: CASSLSGRGGIGTDTQYF. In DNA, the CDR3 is TGTGCCAGCAGCCTGAGCGGGAGGGGGGGTATCGGCACAGATACGCAGTATTTT.